Listed below are T cell receptor beta chains from one sample, sequenced in a study of cytomegalovirus exposure and HLA in healthy donors. Using immunoSEQ multiplex PCR, the repertoire was profiled, and TCRdb retains in-frame clones only, with some absent. Counted here are more than 200,000 clones, about 88% occurring once; the ten biggest clones make up around 12%. The sample consisted of PBMCs. Every receptor here comes from a man between 18 and 35 years old in good health and CMV-seropositive. Both conserved end residues are part of each CDR3. The D gene is left open where the match is weak. Clone size is given for some rows only: seen once, a few or many times, or a class if the clone is expanded.

TGTGCCATCAGCCCAACCGACAGCTATGGCTACACCTTC CAISPTDSYGYTF TRBJ1-2 once TRBV10-3 NA
TGTGCCAGCAGCCCCGGACTAGCGGGAAAGGGAGGGGAGACCCAGTACTTC CASSPGLAGKGGETQYF TRBJ2-5 NA TRBV7-9 TRBD2
TGTGCCAGTAAGGGACAGGGGATTTCATATGAGCAGTTCTTC CASKGQGISYEQFF TRBJ2-1 NA TRBV2 TRBD1
TGTGCCAGCTTGGACAGGGACTCGGGGGAGCAGTACTTC CASLDRDSGEQYF TRBJ2-7 NA TRBV6-1 TRBD1
TGTGCCAGCAGCTTAGGAGGGGTCAACGAGCAGTACTTC CASSLGGVNEQYF TRBJ2-7 once TRBV11-2 NA
TGTGCTACGGGACCTCGGGTCGGGCAGTACTTC CATGPRVGQYF TRBJ2-7 NA TRBV28 NA
TGTGCCACCAGCAGAGAGTCTAGCGGCTCCTACGAGCAGTACTTC CATSRESSGSYEQYF TRBJ2-7 NA TRBV15 TRBD2
TGTGCCAGCAGCACCCGGACCAACAATGAGCAGTTCTTC CASSTRTNNEQFF TRBJ2-1 NA TRBV7-6 NA
TGTGCCAGCAGGCGGAGGAGGTCCACCGGGGAGCTGTTTTTT CASRRRRSTGELFF TRBJ2-2 NA TRBV27 NA
TGTGCCAGCAGCCAACTTCGGACTAGCGGGAGGGGTGTCGAGCAGTACTTC CASSQLRTSGRGVEQYF TRBJ2-7 NA TRBV7-8 TRBD2
TGTGCCAGCAGCCACGGATCGGGACGGACTCACCTCTCCTACGAGCAGTACTTC CASSHGSGRTHLSYEQYF TRBJ2-7 NA TRBV7-9 NA
TGTGCCAGCAGCTTGCAGAATAGCAATCAGCCCCAGCATTTT CASSLQNSNQPQHF TRBJ1-5 NA TRBV11-2 NA
TGTGCCAGCAGGAGACTAGCGGGAGGAGCCGGGGAGCTGTTTTTT CASRRLAGGAGELFF TRBJ2-2 NA TRBV2 TRBD2
TGTGCCAGCAGCCAGATCCAAAGGGAGACCCAGTACTTC CASSQIQRETQYF TRBJ2-5 NA TRBV6-1 NA
TGTGCCAGCACCTCCTTTAGGGACCGAGCGTTTAGCTCTGGAAACACCATATATTTT CASTSFRDRAFSSGNTIYF TRBJ1-3 NA TRBV7-9 NA
TGTGCCAGCAGCTTAAGGACTAGCGGGAGTAGGAGTGAGCAGTTCTTC CASSLRTSGSRSEQFF TRBJ2-1 NA TRBV11-3 TRBD2
TGTGCCAGCAGTCCGGACAGCCCCAACACTGAAGCTTTCTTT CASSPDSPNTEAFF TRBJ1-1 NA TRBV6-6 NA
TGTGCCACCAGCAGAGTAGCACTAGCGGGGGGCAATGAGCAGTTCTTC CATSRVALAGGNEQFF TRBJ2-1 NA TRBV15 TRBD2
TGTGCCAGCAGCGCTCGTGGGGGGGGAGTAGATACGCAGTATTTT CASSARGGGVDTQYF TRBJ2-3 NA TRBV11-3 TRBD2
TGTGCCAGCAGTTACTCGGGGGCGGAGGATACGCAGTATTTT CASSYSGAEDTQYF TRBJ2-3 NA TRBV6-5 NA
TGCGCCAGCAGCCTAGGACTAGCGGGAGATACGCAGTATTTT CASSLGLAGDTQYF TRBJ2-3 NA TRBV10-1 TRBD2
TGCGCCAGCAGCTTGGATGGTCTAGCTACGTACAATGAGCAGTTCTTC CASSLDGLATYNEQFF TRBJ2-1 NA TRBV5-1 NA
TGTGCCAGCAGTTCGTCGGGTGGGATCCTAAAACCCCAGCATTTT CASSSSGGILKPQHF TRBJ1-5 NA TRBV27 NA
TGTGCCACCAGCAGAGAGGACAGGGGGCAGACCCAGTACTTC CATSREDRGQTQYF TRBJ2-5 NA TRBV15 TRBD1
TGTGCCAGCAAAACAACACCAGTGAACAGCGTAACTAATGAAAAACTGTTTTTT CASKTTPVNSVTNEKLFF TRBJ1-4 NA TRBV7-8 NA
TGTGCCAGCAGCCCCTGGACTGACCCCTACGAGCAGTACTTC CASSPWTDPYEQYF TRBJ2-7 NA TRBV7-9 NA
TGTGCCAGCAGCTTAGGGGGGACAGGGGGCGCCTACGAGCAGTACTTC CASSLGGTGGAYEQYF TRBJ2-7 NA TRBV7-8 TRBD1